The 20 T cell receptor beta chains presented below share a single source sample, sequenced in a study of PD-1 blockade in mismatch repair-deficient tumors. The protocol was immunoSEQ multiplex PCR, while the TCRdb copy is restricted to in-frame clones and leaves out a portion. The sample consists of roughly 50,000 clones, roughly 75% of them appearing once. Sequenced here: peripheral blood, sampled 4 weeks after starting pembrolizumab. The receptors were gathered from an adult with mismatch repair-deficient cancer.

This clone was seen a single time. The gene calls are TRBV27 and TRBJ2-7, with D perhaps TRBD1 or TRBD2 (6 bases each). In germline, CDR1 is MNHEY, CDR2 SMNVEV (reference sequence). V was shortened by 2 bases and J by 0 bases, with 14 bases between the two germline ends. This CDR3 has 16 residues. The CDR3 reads CASSLQAGHSSYEQYF. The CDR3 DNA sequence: TGTGCCAGCAGTTTACAGGCGGGACACTCCTCCTACGAGCAGTACTTC.

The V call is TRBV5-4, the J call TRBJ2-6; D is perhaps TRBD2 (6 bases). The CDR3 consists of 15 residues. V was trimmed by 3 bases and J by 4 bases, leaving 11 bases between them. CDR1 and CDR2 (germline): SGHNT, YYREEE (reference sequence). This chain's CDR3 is CASSWRGVGANVLTF. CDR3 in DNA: TGTGCCAGCAGCTGGCGGGGAGTGGGGGCCAACGTCCTGACTTTC.

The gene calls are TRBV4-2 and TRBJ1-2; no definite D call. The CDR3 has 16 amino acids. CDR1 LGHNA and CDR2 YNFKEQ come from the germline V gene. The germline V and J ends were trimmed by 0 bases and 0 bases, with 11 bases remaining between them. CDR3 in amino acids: CASSQDRTPSNYGYTF. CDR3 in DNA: TGTGCCAGCAGCCAAGATCGTACGCCATCTAACTATGGCTACACCTTC.

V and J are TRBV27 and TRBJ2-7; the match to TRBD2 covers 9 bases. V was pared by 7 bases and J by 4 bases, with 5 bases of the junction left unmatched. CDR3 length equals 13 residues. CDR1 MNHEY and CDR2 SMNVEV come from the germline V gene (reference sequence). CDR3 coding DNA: TGTGCCAGCACGACGCGGGAGGGGTACGAGCAGTACTTC. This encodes CASTTREGYEQYF.

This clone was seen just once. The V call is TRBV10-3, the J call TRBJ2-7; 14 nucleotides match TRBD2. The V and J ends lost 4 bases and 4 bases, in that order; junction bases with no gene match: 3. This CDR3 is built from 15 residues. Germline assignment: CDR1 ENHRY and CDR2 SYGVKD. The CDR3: CAISARTSGRYEQYF. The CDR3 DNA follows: TGTGCCATCAGTGCTAGGACTAGCGGGAGGTACGAGCAGTACTTC.

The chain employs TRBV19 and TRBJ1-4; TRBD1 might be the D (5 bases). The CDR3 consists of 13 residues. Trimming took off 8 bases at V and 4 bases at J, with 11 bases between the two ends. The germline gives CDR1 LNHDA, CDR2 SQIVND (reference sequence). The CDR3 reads CASRWGVNEKLFF. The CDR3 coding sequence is TGTGCCAGTCGTTGGGGGGTTAATGAAAAACTGTTTTTT.

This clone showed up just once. The CDR3 region has the DNA TGCGCCAGCAGCCCTCCCGCCTACGAGCAGTACTTC. The encoded protein is CASSPPAYEQYF. The chain joins TRBV5-1 to TRBJ2-7; D remains ambiguous. The CDR3 runs 12 residues. Germline V lookup: CDR1 SGHRS, CDR2 YFSETQ. The V gene lost 4 bases and the J gene lost 2 bases, with 7 bases spanning the gap.

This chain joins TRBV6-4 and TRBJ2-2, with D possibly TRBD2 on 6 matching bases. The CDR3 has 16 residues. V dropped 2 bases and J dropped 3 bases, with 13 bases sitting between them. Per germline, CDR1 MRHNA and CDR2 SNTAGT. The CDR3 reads CASSDRAGRDTGELFF. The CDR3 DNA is TGTGCCAGCAGTGACAGGGCGGGAAGGGACACCGGGGAGCTGTTTTTT.

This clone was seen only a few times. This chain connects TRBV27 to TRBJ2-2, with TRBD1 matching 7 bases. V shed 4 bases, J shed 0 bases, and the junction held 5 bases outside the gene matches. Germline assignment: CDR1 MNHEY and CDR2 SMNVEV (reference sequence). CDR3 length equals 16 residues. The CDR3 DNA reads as TGTGCCAGCAGTTACCAAACAGGGGCGAACACCGGGGAGCTGTTTTTT. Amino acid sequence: CASSYQTGANTGELFF.

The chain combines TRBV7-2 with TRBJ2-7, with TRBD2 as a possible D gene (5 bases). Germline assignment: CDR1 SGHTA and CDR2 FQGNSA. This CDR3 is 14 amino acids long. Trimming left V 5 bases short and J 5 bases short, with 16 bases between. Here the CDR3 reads CASSPPSKVDEQYF. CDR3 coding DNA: TGTGCCAGCAGCCCCCCTAGCAAAGTCGACGAGCAGTACTTC.

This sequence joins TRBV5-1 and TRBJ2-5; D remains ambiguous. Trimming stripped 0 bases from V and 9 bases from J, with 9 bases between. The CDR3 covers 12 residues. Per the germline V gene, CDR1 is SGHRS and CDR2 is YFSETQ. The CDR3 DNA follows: TGCGCCAGCAGCTTGGAAGGGATGGCCCAGTACTTC. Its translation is CASSLEGMAQYF.

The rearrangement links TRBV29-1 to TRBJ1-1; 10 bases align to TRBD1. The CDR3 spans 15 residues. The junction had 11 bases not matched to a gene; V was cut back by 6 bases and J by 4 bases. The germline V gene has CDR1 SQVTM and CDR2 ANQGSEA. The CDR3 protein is CSVKRDRGRGTEAFF. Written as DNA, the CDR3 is TGCAGCGTGAAACGGGACAGGGGAAGGGGCACTGAAGCTTTCTTT.

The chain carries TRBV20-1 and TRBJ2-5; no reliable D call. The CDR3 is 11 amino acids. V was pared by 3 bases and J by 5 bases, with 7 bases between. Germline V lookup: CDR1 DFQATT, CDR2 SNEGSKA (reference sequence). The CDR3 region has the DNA TGCAGTGCTAGGGGCTCGGAGACCCAGTACTTC. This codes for CSARGSETQYF.

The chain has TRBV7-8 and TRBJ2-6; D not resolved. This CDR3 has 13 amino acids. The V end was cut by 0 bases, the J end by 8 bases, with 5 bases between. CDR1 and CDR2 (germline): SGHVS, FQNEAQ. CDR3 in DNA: TGTGCCAGCAGCTTAGCCAGGACCAACGTCCTGACTTTC. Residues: CASSLARTNVLTF.

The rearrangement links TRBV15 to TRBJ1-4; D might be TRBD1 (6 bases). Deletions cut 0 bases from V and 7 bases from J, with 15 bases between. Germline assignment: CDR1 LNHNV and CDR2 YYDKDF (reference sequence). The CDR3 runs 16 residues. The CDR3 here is CATSRESSGGGEKLFF. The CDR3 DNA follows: TGTGCCACCAGCAGAGAGAGTTCGGGGGGCGGTGAAAAACTGTTTTTT.

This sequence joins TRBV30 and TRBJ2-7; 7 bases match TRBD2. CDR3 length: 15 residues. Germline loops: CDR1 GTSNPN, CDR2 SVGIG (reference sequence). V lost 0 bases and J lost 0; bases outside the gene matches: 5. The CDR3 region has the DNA TGTGCCTGGAGTGTCTCGGAGCGGGACTCCTACGAGCAGTACTTC. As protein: CAWSVSERDSYEQYF. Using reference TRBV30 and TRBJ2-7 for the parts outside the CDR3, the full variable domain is SQTIHQWPATLVQPVGSPLSLECTVEGTSNPNLYWYRQAAGRGLQLLFYSVGIGQISSEVPQNLSASRPQDRQFILSSKKLLLSDSGFYLCAWSVSERDSYEQYFGPGTRLTVT.

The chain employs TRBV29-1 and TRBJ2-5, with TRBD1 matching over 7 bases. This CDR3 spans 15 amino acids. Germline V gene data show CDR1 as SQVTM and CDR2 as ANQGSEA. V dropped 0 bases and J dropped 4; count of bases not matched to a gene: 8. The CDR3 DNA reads TGCAGCGTTGAAGATGTCTGGACAGGCTCAGAGACCCAGTACTTC. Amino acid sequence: CSVEDVWTGSETQYF.

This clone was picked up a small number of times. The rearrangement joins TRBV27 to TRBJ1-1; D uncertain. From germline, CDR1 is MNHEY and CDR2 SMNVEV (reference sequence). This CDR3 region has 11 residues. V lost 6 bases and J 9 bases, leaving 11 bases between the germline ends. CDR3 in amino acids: CASRTRLQAFF. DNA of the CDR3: TGTGCCAGCAGAACCAGGCTTCAAGCTTTCTTT.

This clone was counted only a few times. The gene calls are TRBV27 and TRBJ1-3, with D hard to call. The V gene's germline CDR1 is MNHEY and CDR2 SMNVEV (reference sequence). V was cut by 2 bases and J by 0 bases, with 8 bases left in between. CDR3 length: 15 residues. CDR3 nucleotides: TGTGCCAGCAGTTTAGAAGGGCTCTCTGGAAACACCATATATTTT. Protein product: CASSLEGLSGNTIYF.

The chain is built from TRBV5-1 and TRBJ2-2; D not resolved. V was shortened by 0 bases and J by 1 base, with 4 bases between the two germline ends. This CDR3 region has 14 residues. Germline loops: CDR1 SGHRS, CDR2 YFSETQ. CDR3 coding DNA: TGCGCCAGCAGCTTGGAGGGGAACACCGGGGAGCTGTTTTTT. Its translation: CASSLEGNTGELFF.